This T cell receptor beta chain was recorded in a study of early T cells in non-severe SARS-CoV-2 infection. This clonotype was detected many times. Between the trimmed V and J ends, which lost 2 bases and 4 bases, there was a span of 14 bases. The CDR3 is made up of 15 amino acids. Germline CDR1 is MNHEY and CDR2 is SVGAGI. TCRdb re-called the 5' RACE reads with MiXCR, one entry per CDR3 protein. The sample carries more than 60,000 distinct CDR3 sequences, about 13% recorded once. This receptor was obtained from an adult who was a healthcare worker with PCR-confirmed SARS-CoV-2 infection or an uninfected control (not recorded which). The chain couples TRBV6-5 to TRBJ1-2; no reliable D call. The material sequenced was whole blood. Here the CDR3 reads CASSYVEEGAYGYTF. The CDR3 region has the DNA TGTGCCAGCAGTTACGTAGAGGAGGGTGCCTATGGCTACACCTTC.